The 21 T cell receptor beta chains below come from one sample, sequenced in a study of cytomegalovirus exposure and HLA in healthy donors. Measured with immunoSEQ multiplex PCR; TCRdb has only the in-frame clones, and not every one. Among some 150,000 clones listed, approximately 90% were seen once. Sequenced sample: PBMCs. The receptors derive from a man aged 18 to 29 in good health and CMV-seronegative.

The gene calls are TRBV27 and TRBJ2-7; 8 nucleotides align to TRBD2. V lost 4 bases, J lost 2 bases, and 7 bases stayed unmatched. CDR3 length equals 15 residues. Germline V gene lookup returns CDR1 MNHEY and CDR2 SMNVEV (reference sequence). Here the CDR3 reads CASSSPGGDTYEQYF. Written as DNA, the CDR3 is TGTGCCAGCAGTTCCCCGGGGGGGGACACCTACGAGCAGTACTTC.

This chain uses TRBV6-5 with TRBJ2-7; D is ambiguous. The CDR3 is 14 amino acids. Trimming removed 5 bases from V and 0 bases from J, with 11 bases in between. Germline CDR1 MNHEY, CDR2 SVGAGI. The CDR3 sequence: CASSLESPSYEQYF. CDR3 coding DNA: TGTGCCAGCAGTCTGGAGTCACCCTCCTACGAGCAGTACTTC.

CDR3 amino acids: CASSRTSAGGETQYF. The CDR3 region has the DNA TGTGCCAGCAGCAGGACTAGCGCCGGGGGAGAGACCCAGTACTTC. The chain recombines TRBV28 with TRBJ2-5; 9 bases map to TRBD2. The ends lost 6 bases at V and 4 bases at J; junction bases unmatched: 9. The CDR3 sequence is 15 residues long. The germline V gene encodes CDR1 MDHEN and CDR2 SYDVKM.

This clone was seen only a few times. The genes are TRBV4-1 and TRBJ2-2, with D perhaps matching TRBD2 (5 bases). The CDR3 is 15 residues long. Germline V lookup: CDR1 MGHRA, CDR2 YSYEKL. Trimming removed 1 base at V and 8 bases at J, with 14 bases between. This CDR3 reads CASSQASNFPGELFF. CDR3 nucleotide sequence: TGCGCCAGCAGCCAAGCTAGCAACTTCCCTGGGGAGCTGTTTTTT.

The gene calls are TRBV6-1 and TRBJ2-3, with D possibly TRBD2 on 6 matching bases. This CDR3 comprises 15 residues. Trimming stripped 7 bases from V and 0 bases from J, with 14 bases between. CDR1 is MNHNS, CDR2 SASEGT, per germline. The CDR3 nucleotides read TGTGCCAGCAAACAACTAGCTCTCAGCACAGATACGCAGTATTTT. This encodes CASKQLALSTDTQYF.

The chain has TRBV14 and TRBJ1-1, with D possibly being TRBD1 (5 bases). Deletions cut 1 base from V and 3 bases from J, with 9 bases between. Looked up from germline, CDR1 is SGHDN and CDR2 is FVKESK. This CDR3 spans 14 amino acids. The CDR3 DNA sequence: TGTGCCAGCAGCCAAGGGGGCAGCTACACTGAAGCTTTCTTT. It translates to CASSQGGSYTEAFF.

The rearrangement links TRBV30 to TRBJ1-4, with D tentatively TRBD1 (6 bases). Germline-derived CDR1 and CDR2 are GTSNPN and SVGIG (reference sequence). The length of the CDR3 is 14 residues. Trimming removed 7 bases from V and 0 bases from J, with 12 bases in between. The CDR3 reads CASQGGATNEKLFF. For the CDR3, the DNA is TGTGCCTCCCAAGGGGGGGCAACTAATGAAAAACTGTTTTTT.

On this clone: This same CDR3 is encoded by further DNA sequences in the sample. The V and J genes are TRBV18 and TRBJ2-5, with a possible D match to TRBD1 (6 bases). The CDR3 runs to 11 residues. Germline CDR1 KGHSH, CDR2 LQKENI. V was trimmed by 5 bases and J by 5 bases, leaving 6 bases between them. The CDR3 DNA reads TGTGCCAGCTCAGGGGGCGAGACCCAGTACTTC. It specifies CASSGGETQYF.

V gene TRBV10-1 combines with J gene TRBJ2-3; weak D call: TRBD2 (5 bases). V was trimmed by 3 bases and J by 4 bases, leaving 17 bases between them. This CDR3 is 16 amino acids long. Germline CDR1 WNHNN, CDR2 SYGVQD (reference sequence). CDR3 nucleotide sequence: TGCGCCAGCAGTGAAGAGGGCTTCGACTTATCAGATACGCAGTATTTT. Protein sequence: CASSEEGFDLSDTQYF.

This rearrangement joins TRBV7-9 to TRBJ2-2, with no clear D. The CDR3 sequence is 13 residues long. Germline assignment: CDR1 SEHNR and CDR2 FQNEAQ (reference sequence). V lost 5 bases, J lost 3 bases, and 7 bases lay in between. CDR3 nucleotide sequence: TGTGCCAGCAGCCTCCAGGACACCGGGGAGCTGTTTTTT. As protein: CASSLQDTGELFF.

V and J are TRBV4-2 and TRBJ1-2, with 7 bases matching TRBD1. Germline loops: CDR1 LGHNA, CDR2 YNFKEQ. The CDR3 runs 12 residues. Trimming at V came to 5 bases and at J to 8 bases, leaving 5 bases not matched to a gene. As DNA, the CDR3 is TGTGCCAGCAGCAACACAGGGGAGGGCTACACCTTC. Residues: CASSNTGEGYTF.

The J gene is TRBJ2-1, the V gene TRBV10-1; 12 bases are a match to TRBD2. Unmatched junction bases numbered 2, after V lost 5 bases and J lost 6 bases. The germline CDR1 and CDR2 sequences are WNHNN and SYGVQD (reference sequence). The CDR3 has 14 amino acids. CDR3 sequence: CASSRTSGVNEQFF. The CDR3 coding sequence is TGCGCCAGCAGTAGGACTAGCGGGGTCAATGAGCAGTTCTTC.

The chain employs TRBV11-1 and TRBJ2-1; 9 bases align to TRBD1. The CDR3 is made up of 15 amino acids. V lost 1 base to trimming and J lost 6 bases; unmatched junction nucleotides: 4. Germline V gene sequence: CDR1 SGHAT, CDR2 FQDESV (reference sequence). The CDR3, as DNA: TGTGCCAGCAGCTTAGTGGGGACAGGGTTCAATGAGCAGTTCTTC. Protein sequence: CASSLVGTGFNEQFF.

The V gene is TRBV19, the J gene TRBJ1-5; no definite D call. The CDR3 is 15 amino acids. The germline CDR1 and CDR2 sequences are LNHDA and SQIVND (reference sequence). V was shortened by 3 bases and J by 0 bases, with 9 bases between the two germline ends. CDR3 in amino acids: CASSIQVNSNQPQHF. The CDR3 nucleotides read TGTGCCAGTAGTATCCAGGTAAATAGCAATCAGCCCCAGCATTTT.

The chain couples TRBV27 to TRBJ1-6; no definite D call. The CDR3 has 15 residues. Trimming removed 4 bases at V and 7 bases at J, with 14 bases between. CDR1 MNHEY and CDR2 SMNVEV come from the germline V gene (reference sequence). CDR3 loop: CASSWSGSDNSPLHF. As DNA, the CDR3 is TGTGCCAGCAGTTGGTCGGGGTCCGACAATTCACCCCTCCACTTT.

This sequence joins TRBV10-1 and TRBJ1-3, with a tentative D call TRBD1 (6 bases). The germline V and J ends were trimmed by 5 bases and 4 bases, with 12 bases remaining between them. Germline values: CDR1 WNHNN, CDR2 SYGVQD (reference sequence). CDR3 length: 14 amino acids. CDR3 loop: CASSPGDAGNTIYF. The CDR3 DNA sequence: TGCGCCAGCAGTCCAGGGGATGCGGGAAACACCATATATTTT.

V is TRBV21-1 and J is TRBJ1-2; TRBD1 is the table's D call and was not checked against the DNA. TRBV21-1 is labeled a pseudogene. The CDR3 loop spans 16 amino acids. CDR3 region: CASSKEGPADQAGYTF. The CDR3 DNA is TGTGCCAGCAGCAAAGAGGGGCCTGCCGATCAGGCTGGCTACACCTTC.

The gene calls are TRBV28 and TRBJ2-2; no reliable D call. CDR3 length: 13 residues. The germline gives CDR1 MDHEN, CDR2 SYDVKM. V lost 3 bases, J lost 6 bases, and 8 bases lay in between. In DNA form, the CDR3 reads TGTGCCAGCAGTTTGCGGAATGCCGGGGAGCTGTTTTTT. Amino acids: CASSLRNAGELFF.

V is TRBV9 and J is TRBJ2-1; no reliable D call. V gave up 4 bases and J gave up 3 bases, with 11 bases separating them. The CDR3 is 14 residues long. Germline V gene lookup returns CDR1 SGDLS and CDR2 YYNGEE. The CDR3 region has the DNA TGTGCCAGCAGCTCAATGACAAACTACAATGAGCAGTTCTTC. It encodes CASSSMTNYNEQFF.

This chain connects TRBV6-1 to TRBJ2-1; TRBD2 matches at 15 bases. Looked up from germline, CDR1 is MNHNS and CDR2 is SASEGT. Trimming removed 3 bases from V and 7 bases from J; junction bases left unmatched: 1. There are 15 residues in the CDR3. Here the CDR3 reads CASSDGLAGGNEQFF. The CDR3 DNA is TGTGCCAGCAGTGATGGACTAGCGGGGGGGAATGAGCAGTTCTTC.

The chain joins TRBV6-6 to TRBJ2-3; D possibly corresponds to TRBD2 (6 bases). Germline-derived CDR1 and CDR2 are MNHNY and SVGAGI (reference sequence). The CDR3 is 11 amino acids. Trimming took 11 bases from V and 7 from J, leaving 13 bases between them. The CDR3 nucleotides are TGTGCCCACGGTAGCGGTAATACGCAGTATTTT. Protein: CAHGSGNTQYF.